This T cell receptor (beta chain) was recorded in a study of human T cells and chemical hapten exposure. This clonotype has more than one count but fewer than ten. Time point indicated: patch test 1, 2 weeks after DPC sensitization. Treatment given: therapeutic diphenylcyclopropenone sensitization with weekly scalp DPC. TCRdb called the RACE reads again in MiXCR, with one record for every CDR3 protein. The data contain roughly 98,000 distinct CDR3 sequences, around 12% of them seen just once; the ten biggest clones take up 2% to 2.5%. Looked up from germline, CDR1 is SEHNR and CDR2 is FQNEAQ (reference sequence). The CDR3 is 14 amino acids. V was shortened by 1 base and J by 1 base, with 7 bases between the two germline ends.

This material consisted of whole blood, taken in connection with sensitization to the hapten diphenylcyclopropenone (DPC). The source is a woman between 40 and 55 years old with alopecia areata. Some clones in this sample may be carry-over from other donors' samples. The chain recombines TRBV7-9 with TRBJ1-1; D is undetermined. CDR3 coding DNA: TGTGCCAGCAGCTTAGGGGCAGAGAACACTGAAGCTTTCTTT. It yields the protein CASSLGAENTEAFF.